The clone carrying this T cell receptor (beta chain) has ten or more counts. The antigen remains unidentified. Germline lookup yields CDR1 SGHAT and CDR2 FQNNGV. The CDR3 runs to 15 residues. Trimming stripped 8 bases from V and 0 bases from J, with 15 bases between. These data originate in a study of Graves' ophthalmopathy and Graves' hyperthyroidism. From RNA, the CDR3 regions of TCR beta chains were amplified and sequenced. Second-round multiplex PCR came after a first-round RT-PCR that employed HTBI primers. TCRdb ran MiXCR on the multiplex PCR reads and lists one entry per CDR3 protein. The sample has about 220,000 distinct CDR3 sequences; about 22% are singletons. Other autoimmune diseases, uncontrolled infections, pregnancy and lactation each led to patient exclusion. Study observations and caveats: Thyroid clonotypes that were expanded above 0.001 frequency mostly also appeared in blood.

The sequence came from a woman aged 45-65 years with Graves' ophthalmopathy. The sample taken for sequencing was peripheral blood. The chain couples TRBV11-2 to TRBJ2-3; D is perhaps TRBD1 (5 bases). CDR3 in amino acids: CASQWGLTSTDTQYF. CDR3 bases: TGTGCCAGCCAGTGGGGCCTCACTAGCACAGATACGCAGTATTTT.